This TCR beta chain was sequenced in a study of glioma-infiltrating T cells after dendritic cell vaccination. Background on the study: Monocyte-derived dendritic cells, cultured approximately 7 days with IL-4 and GM-CSF, were pulsed with autologous tumor lysate.

This CDR3 comprises 12 residues. Germline CDR1 reads SGHRS; CDR2 reads YFSETQ. V lost 0 bases and J 2 bases, leaving 3 bases between the germline ends. The immunoSEQ assay amplified TCRB CDR3 from up to roughly 2 ug DNA. The PCR used 60 V beta and 13 J beta primers. Produced via immunoSEQ multiplex PCR; TCRdb's table is partial and in-frame only. The sample lists roughly 62,000 clones; around 83% were seen once. This clone was counted between two and nine times. Indicated time point: after dendritic cell vaccination, including at tumor progression/relapse. Blood PBMC samples: pre-vaccination, two weeks post third vaccination, and at tumor progression.

Sequenced material: blood, taken after dendritic cell vaccination. The origin of this receptor is a human donor with glioblastoma. The gene calls are TRBV5-1 and TRBJ2-7; no firm D call. In DNA, the CDR3 is TGCGCCAGCAGCTTGGGCGCCTACGAGCAGTACTTC. This codes for CASSLGAYEQYF. Full variable domain (rest looked up from reference TRBV5-1 and TRBJ2-7): KAGVTQTPRYLIKTRGQQVTLSCSPISGHRSVSWYQQTPGQGLQFLFEYFSETQRNKGNFPGRFSGRQFSNSRSEMNVSTLELGDSALYLCASSLGAYEQYFGPGTRLTVT.